Given below is one TCR beta chain in context. Addition of a universal primer site occurred through template switching, and cDNA carried unique molecular identifiers. One entry per CDR3 protein results from TCRdb running MiXCR on the 5' RACE reads. The table lists about 340,000 distinct CDR3 sequences, over 9% of them singletons. The data are from a study of identical twins. These records were also assigned to another study, of yellow fever vaccine responses in identical twins.

The source is a woman aged 18-30 years in good health. What was sequenced was CD8+ T cells sorted from blood.

This CDR3 reads CASSPPPFSGRGTDTQYF. The CDR3 DNA is TGTGCCAGCAGCCCCCCTCCTTTTAGCGGGAGGGGCACAGATACGCAGTATTTT. The chain recombines TRBV7-6 with TRBJ2-3; TRBD2 agrees at 11 bases. This CDR3 has 18 residues. V lost 5 bases and J lost 1; bases outside the gene matches: 11. Germline CDR1 SGHVS, CDR2 FNYEAQ.